The 15 T cell receptor beta chains reported below all come from one sample, sequenced in a study of cytomegalovirus exposure and HLA in healthy donors. PCR employed 60 Vbeta and 13 Jbeta primers. Data came from immunoSEQ multiplex PCR; TCRdb stores just in-frame clones and leaves some out. The profile shows under 200,000 clones, roughly 74% of them singletons. Specimen: PBMCs. The receptors shown here come from a male donor in good health and CMV-seronegative.

This chain links TRBV28 with TRBJ2-5, with 8 bases that match TRBD2. The germline gives CDR1 MDHEN, CDR2 SYDVKM. The V and J ends lost 5 bases and 7 bases, in that order; junction bases with no gene match: 9. This CDR3 has 14 amino acids. The CDR3, as DNA: TGTGCCAGCAGTCCCGGGGGGGGGCAGGGGACCCAGTACTTC. The encoded protein is CASSPGGGQGTQYF.

V gene TRBV5-1 combines with J gene TRBJ2-3, with D perhaps TRBD2 (7 bases). V lost 4 bases and J 5 bases, leaving 14 bases between the germline ends. CDR1 is SGHRS and CDR2 is YFSETQ in the germline V gene. CDR3 length equals 14 residues. The CDR3 DNA reads TGCGCCAGCAGCCTCAGGGGAGGGGGAGATACGCAGTATTTT. Protein sequence: CASSLRGGGDTQYF.

The chain uses TRBV6-5 and TRBJ2-1; 10 bases match TRBD1. The CDR3 sequence is 12 residues long. Germline CDR1 is MNHEY and CDR2 is SVGAGI. Germline trimming cut 4 bases from V and 15 bases from J; bases unmatched to any gene: 6. The CDR3 DNA reads as TGTGCCAGCAGTTTAGACAGGGGGCGCATGTTCTTC. Translating it yields CASSLDRGRMFF.

Note on this clone: Other nucleotide sequences in the sample specify the same CDR3. The rearrangement links TRBV4-1 to TRBJ1-2, with D tentatively TRBD1 (5 bases). In germline, CDR1 is MGHRA, CDR2 YSYEKL. The CDR3 totals 15 residues. With 0 bases removed from V and 8 bases from J, the gap between germline ends came to 16 bases. The CDR3 nucleotides read TGCGCCAGCAGCCAAGAGGAGACGGGGGAGAGGGGCTACACCTTC. Protein product: CASSQEETGERGYTF.

This clone appeared once. The genes are TRBV5-1 and TRBJ2-7; the match to TRBD2 covers 8 bases. The trim removed 3 bases at V and 3 bases at J, leaving 5 bases unmatched. The length of the CDR3 is 14 residues. CDR1 is SGHRS, CDR2 YFSETQ, per germline. The CDR3 DNA reads TGCGCCAGCAGCTGGGCGACTAGCGACTACGAGCAGTACTTC. Protein sequence: CASSWATSDYEQYF. Full variable domain (rest looked up from reference TRBV5-1 and TRBJ2-7): KAGVTQTPRYLIKTRGQQVTLSCSPISGHRSVSWYQQTPGQGLQFLFEYFSETQRNKGNFPGRFSGRQFSNSRSEMNVSTLELGDSALYLCASSWATSDYEQYFGPGTRLTVT.

This clone was seen only a few times. The rearrangement uses TRBV10-1 and TRBJ2-1, with D maybe TRBD1 (6 bases). The CDR3 sequence is 19 residues long. V lost 2 bases and J 4 bases, leaving 24 bases between the germline ends. In germline, CDR1 is WNHNN, CDR2 SYGVQD (reference sequence). The CDR3 region is CASSEPSFFGTWEYNEQFF. CDR3 sequence (DNA): TGCGCCAGCAGTGAGCCGTCATTCTTCGGGACATGGGAATACAATGAGCAGTTCTTC.

This chain connects TRBV6-5 to TRBJ2-7; TRBD1 is a possible D gene (6 bases). The CDR3 is made up of 15 amino acids. Deletions cut 0 bases from V and 2 bases from J, with 11 bases between. Per the germline V gene, CDR1 is MNHEY and CDR2 is SVGAGI. The CDR3 protein is CASSYSLGQPYEQYF. The CDR3 bases are TGTGCCAGCAGTTACTCGTTAGGACAGCCCTACGAGCAGTACTTC.

V gene TRBV7-3 combines with J gene TRBJ2-7; TRBD2 agrees at 9 bases. The CDR3 sequence is 15 residues long. Trimming cost V 4 bases and J 4 bases; bases outside gene matches: 8. Germline values: CDR1 SGHTA, CDR2 FQGTGA. The CDR3 sequence: CASSSRGSGSYEQYF. The CDR3 DNA sequence: TGTGCCAGCAGCTCCCGGGGTAGCGGGAGTTACGAGCAGTACTTC.

The rearrangement joins TRBV7-8 to TRBJ2-5, with a weak D call TRBD1 (5 bases). With the DNA end fitting TRBJ2-7 better, the J assignment may be wrong. In germline, CDR1 is SGHVS, CDR2 FQNEAQ. There are 15 residues in the CDR3. CDR3: CASSPLLRGRSEQYF. The CDR3 DNA reads TGTGCCAGCAGCCCCTTACTTAGGGGCCGATCCGAGCAGTACTTC.

V usage is TRBV9 and J usage is TRBJ2-3; no clear D gene. Germline values: CDR1 SGDLS, CDR2 YYNGEE. Trimming took 0 bases from V and 0 from J, leaving 8 bases between them. The length of the CDR3 is 15 residues. CDR3 sequence (DNA): TGTGCCAGCAGCGTAGGTGCGTCTAGCACAGATACGCAGTATTTT. It encodes CASSVGASSTDTQYF.

The chain combines TRBV5-6 with TRBJ1-4, with TRBD1 matching over 11 bases. The CDR3 is made up of 17 amino acids. Germline V gene data show CDR1 as SGHDT and CDR2 as YYEEEE. V dropped 4 bases and J dropped 6; count of bases not matched to a gene: 11. CDR3 nucleotides: TGTGCCAGCAGCCCGGCGGGACAGGGGGAGTGGGATGAAAAACTGTTTTTT. Translation: CASSPAGQGEWDEKLFF.

The rearrangement joins TRBV21-1 to TRBJ1-6. TRBV21-1 has pseudogene status. The CDR3 loop spans 14 amino acids. The CDR3: CASSKWRGLSPLHF. The DNA of the CDR3 is TGTGCCAGCAGCAAATGGCGGGGGCTTTCACCCCTCCACTTT.

As for this clone: The sample holds other DNA sequences that translate to the same CDR3. J is TRBJ2-2 and V is TRBV9, with D maybe TRBD2 (6 bases). The CDR3 is 15 residues long. CDR1 and CDR2 (germline): SGDLS, YYNGEE. The V end was cut by 4 bases, the J end by 4 bases, with 14 bases between. CDR3 sequence reads: CASSQRSGVTGELFF. The CDR3 DNA is TGTGCCAGCAGCCAAAGGTCGGGGGTCACCGGGGAGCTGTTTTTT.

The gene calls are TRBV7-9 and TRBJ1-2; 9 positions match TRBD1. Germline CDR1 and CDR2: SEHNR and FQNEAQ (reference sequence). V gave up 0 bases and J gave up 6 bases; unmatched junction bases: 5. This CDR3 contains 15 residues. CDR3 bases: TGTGCCAGCAGCTTAGCGGGAGGGACAGGGAATGGCTACACCTTC. It yields the protein CASSLAGGTGNGYTF.

The rearrangement links TRBV7-9 to TRBJ1-1; D is undetermined. The germline CDR1 and CDR2 sequences are SEHNR and FQNEAQ (reference sequence). Trimming shortened V by 4 bases and J by 1 base, and 7 bases separated the two germline ends. The CDR3 loop spans 13 amino acids. The CDR3 DNA is TGTGCCAGCAGCTGGAGGGCGAACACTGAAGCTTTCTTT. Its translation is CASSWRANTEAFF.